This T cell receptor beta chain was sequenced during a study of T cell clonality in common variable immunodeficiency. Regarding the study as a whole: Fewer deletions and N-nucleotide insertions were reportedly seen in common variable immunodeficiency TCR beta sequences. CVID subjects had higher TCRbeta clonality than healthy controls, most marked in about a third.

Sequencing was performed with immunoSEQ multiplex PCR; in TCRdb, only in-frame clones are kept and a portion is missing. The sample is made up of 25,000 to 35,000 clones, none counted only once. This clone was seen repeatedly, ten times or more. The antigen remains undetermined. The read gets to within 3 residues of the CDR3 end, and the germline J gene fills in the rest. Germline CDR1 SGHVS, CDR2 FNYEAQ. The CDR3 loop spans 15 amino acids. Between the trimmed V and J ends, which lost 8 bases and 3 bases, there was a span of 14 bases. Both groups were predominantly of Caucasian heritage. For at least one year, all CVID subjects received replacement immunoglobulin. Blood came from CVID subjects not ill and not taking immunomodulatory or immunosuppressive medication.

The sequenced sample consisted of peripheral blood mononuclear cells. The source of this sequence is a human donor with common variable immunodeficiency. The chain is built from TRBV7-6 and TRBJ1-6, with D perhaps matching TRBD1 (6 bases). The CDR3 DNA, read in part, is TGTGCCAGCGGCCTATTGGACAGCTATAATTCACCC. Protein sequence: CASGLLDSYNSP. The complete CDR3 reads CASGLLDSYNSPLHF. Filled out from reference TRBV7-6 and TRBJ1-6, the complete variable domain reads GAGVSQSPRYKVTKRGQDVALRCDPISGHVSLYWYRQALGQGPEFLTYFNYEAQQDKSGLPNDRFSAERPEGSISTLTIQRTEQRDSAMYRCASGLLDSYNSPLHFGNGTRLTVT.